These T cell receptor beta chains were read from a single sample in a study of long-term antiretroviral therapy in people with HIV. The protocol was immunoSEQ multiplex PCR, while the TCRdb copy is restricted to in-frame clones and leaves out a portion. The sample records more than 7,500 clones, 65% to 85% being singletons. This specimen was unsorted PBMCs, taken 0.4 years before starting antiretroviral therapy. The receptors shown here come from a man aged 30 to 39 with HIV. Both conserved end residues are trimmed from each CDR3. Each record gives: J gene, V gene, CDR3 protein.

TRBJ2-1,TRBV4-3,ASSQGRGGRAYNEQF
TRBJ2-7,TRBV6-5,ASSPPAGGSYEQY
TRBJ1-1,TRBV29-1,SVEGQGMNTEAF
TRBJ2-4,TRBV5-1,ASSVPGTGGENIQY
TRBJ1-6,TRBV5-1,ASSLAGRANSPLH
TRBJ2-7,TRBV4-1,ASSHSGTGLDEQY
TRBJ1-1,TRBV4-1,ASSLIREDTEAF
TRBJ2-3,TRBV19,ASSMRRQGKIGTDTQY
TRBJ1-1,TRBV6-5,ASSYGGMNTEAF
TRBJ2-7,TRBV2,ASNGYEQY
TRBJ2-5,TRBV6-6,ASRSDWETQY
TRBJ2-7,TRBV5-6,ASSFLGRSYEQY
TRBJ1-1,TRBV5-1,ASSPGQGMIATEAF
TRBJ1-2,TRBV5-1,ASSLAGEPTNYGYT
TRBJ2-7,TRBV19,ASSMRLATHYEQY
TRBJ2-3,TRBV6-1,ASSDLAGVDTQY
TRBJ2-2,TRBV7-9,ASSLLGRENTGELF
TRBJ2-1,TRBV2,ASIRGPSGGIYNEQF
TRBJ1-4,TRBV2,ASQGNLNEKLF
TRBJ2-1,TRBV5-1,ASSGLAGGPTEQF
TRBJ1-5,TRBV5-8,ASSYQGFSNQPQH
TRBJ2-7,TRBV6-1,ASSELGPFIYEQY
TRBJ2-7,TRBV28,ASSPEVPSYEQY
TRBJ1-1,TRBV19,ASGTGIRGRNEAF
TRBJ2-7,TRBV6-5,ASSSGQRNEQY
TRBJ1-1,TRBV21-1,ASSKAYSGQEDTEAF